Below are 25 T cell receptor beta chains sequenced from a single sample in a study of high-grade serous ovarian cancer treatment subgroups. Tumor tissue was taken before any definitive surgery or chemotherapy was given. Data came from immunoSEQ multiplex PCR; TCRdb stores just in-frame clones and leaves some out. Of under 30,000 clones in the sample, around four fifths were seen once. Sequenced: tumor tissue. All receptors derive from a human donor with high-grade serous ovarian cancer.

This chain joins TRBV5-1 and TRBJ1-2; no firm D call. V gave up 1 base and J gave up 0 bases, with 7 bases separating them. The CDR3 is made up of 14 amino acids. The germline V gene encodes CDR1 SGHRS and CDR2 YFSETQ. The CDR3 sequence: CASSLNGPNYGYTF. The CDR3 DNA is TGCGCCAGCAGCTTGAACGGGCCTAACTATGGCTACACCTTC.

This sequence joins TRBV25-1 and TRBJ2-5; 8 positions agree with TRBD2. Trimming took 2 bases from V and 4 from J; bases not matched to a gene: 3. There are 14 residues in the CDR3. Germline lookup yields CDR1 MGHDK and CDR2 SYGVNS. The DNA of the CDR3 is TGTGCCAGCAGTGAACGAGCGGGAGTAGAGACCCAGTACTTC. Amino acid sequence: CASSERAGVETQYF.

V and J are TRBV7-8 and TRBJ1-2, with TRBD1 matching 10 bases. This CDR3 is 14 amino acids long. Germline CDR1 and CDR2: SGHVS and FQNEAQ. After removal of 2 bases from V and 8 bases from J, the junction contained 5 bases not matched to a gene. The CDR3 DNA reads TGTGCCAGCAGCTTACCGGGACAGGGGTCGGGCTACACCTTC. Protein product: CASSLPGQGSGYTF.

CDR3 DNA sequence: TGTGCCAGCAGCAACAGGGTACGGAACACTGAAGCTTTCTTT. This codes for CASSNRVRNTEAFF. The rearrangement links TRBV21-1 to TRBJ1-1; the tabulated D call, TRBD1, remains unverified against the DNA. TRBV21-1 is reported as a pseudogene. This CDR3 region has 14 residues.

V gene TRBV7-2 combines with J gene TRBJ2-1; the D is unclear. Trimming pared 7 bases from V and 0 bases from J, leaving 13 bases between. From germline, CDR1 is SGHTA and CDR2 FQGNSA. This CDR3 has 15 residues. CDR3 sequence reads: CASTWKWDSYNEQFF. CDR3 coding DNA: TGTGCCAGCACATGGAAGTGGGACTCCTACAATGAGCAGTTCTTC. The full variable domain, completed using reference TRBV7-2 and TRBJ2-1, is GAGVSQSPSNKVTEKGKDVELRCDPISGHTALYWYRQSLGQGLEFLIYFQGNSAPDKSGLPSDRFSAERTGGSVSTLTIQRTQQEDSAVYLCASTWKWDSYNEQFFGPGTRLTVL.

The chain has TRBV11-1 and TRBJ2-1, with a weak D call TRBD2 (6 bases). CDR3 size: 14 residues. Trimming removed 3 bases from V and 1 base from J, with 7 bases in between. The germline V gene has CDR1 SGHAT and CDR2 FQDESV (reference sequence). Written as DNA, the CDR3 is TGTGCCAGCAGCTTGGGACTGTCCTACAATGAGCAGTTCTTC. Residues: CASSLGLSYNEQFF.

A single count supports this clone. The chain links TRBV10-3 to TRBJ2-1, with a tentative D call TRBD2 (5 bases). The CDR3 totals 13 residues. CDR1 is ENHRY and CDR2 is SYGVKD in the germline V gene. Trimming stripped 4 bases from V and 9 bases from J, with 13 bases between. For the CDR3, the DNA is TGTGCCATCAGTGCTACTAGTCTCCCTGAGCAGTTCTTC. Translation gives CAISATSLPEQFF.

V usage is TRBV29-1 and J usage is TRBJ2-1; TRBD2 matches 11 bases. The CDR3 is 16 residues long. Looked up from germline, CDR1 is SQVTM and CDR2 is ANQGSEA. The J segment lost 7 bases and the V segment lost 4 bases, leaving 12 bases of the junction unmatched. The CDR3 DNA reads TGCAGCGTTGGGACTAGCGGGCACCCCAGGGGTAATGAGCAGTTCTTC. Translated, it gives CSVGTSGHPRGNEQFF.

The rearrangement joins TRBV27 to TRBJ2-7; D remains ambiguous. V gave up 3 bases and J gave up 2 bases, with 8 bases separating them. Germline V CDR1 and CDR2: MNHEY, SMNVEV (reference sequence). CDR3 size: 13 residues. The CDR3 region has the DNA TGTGCCAGCAGTTTTACCGGACCCTACGAGCAGTACTTC. This encodes CASSFTGPYEQYF.

The chain joins TRBV4-1 to TRBJ1-1; the D is unclear. The germline CDR1 and CDR2 sequences are MGHRA and YSYEKL. V was clipped by 1 base and J by 2 bases, with 8 bases between them. The CDR3 has 14 amino acids. DNA of the CDR3: TGCGCCAGCAGCCAAGTGTTGGCTAACACTGAAGCTTTCTTT. Protein: CASSQVLANTEAFF.

J is TRBJ2-5 and V is TRBV6-1; tentative D call: TRBD2 (5 bases). The CDR3 has 13 residues. V was pared by 4 bases and J by 5 bases, with 11 bases between. The germline V gene encodes CDR1 MNHNS and CDR2 SASEGT. CDR3 sequence: CASSGPWRETQYF. The DNA of the CDR3 is TGTGCCAGCAGTGGCCCGTGGAGGGAGACCCAGTACTTC.

This clone was seen a single time. The V gene is TRBV19, the J gene TRBJ2-3, with 7 positions matching TRBD2. The CDR3 covers 14 residues. V lost 3 bases and J lost 2; bases outside the gene matches: 2. Germline V gene data show CDR1 as LNHDA and CDR2 as SQIVND (reference sequence). The chain's CDR3 is CASSISGPTDTQYF. The CDR3 DNA reads TGTGCCAGTAGTATTAGCGGGCCCACAGATACGCAGTATTTT.

The chain links TRBV18 to TRBJ2-7, with D perhaps matching TRBD1 (6 bases). Between the trimmed V and J ends, which lost 2 bases and 3 bases, there was a span of 11 bases. Germline CDR1 and CDR2: KGHSH and LQKENI. This CDR3 has 14 amino acids. The chain's CDR3 is CASSPTTGNYEQYF. The CDR3 bases are TGTGCCAGCTCACCAACTACAGGGAACTACGAGCAGTACTTC.

The V gene is TRBV6-1, the J gene TRBJ1-5; the match to TRBD1 covers 7 bases. There are 15 residues in the CDR3. Germline values: CDR1 MNHNS, CDR2 SASEGT. J lost 4 bases, V lost 4 bases, and 7 bases had no gene match. The CDR3 here is CASSASSGQNQPQHF. The CDR3 nucleotides read TGTGCCAGCAGTGCGTCGTCGGGACAGAATCAGCCCCAGCATTTT.

This chain uses TRBV6-6 with TRBJ2-3, with D unclear. Germline values: CDR1 MNHNY, CDR2 SVGAGI (reference sequence). V shed 6 bases and J shed 3 bases, with 13 bases lying between them. This CDR3 has 14 residues. In DNA form, the CDR3 reads TGTGCCAGCAGGGCGCAAAGGGAAACAGATACGCAGTATTTT. Its translation is CASRAQRETDTQYF.

The gene calls are TRBV11-2 and TRBJ2-7; 11 nucleotides line up with TRBD1. Germline V gene lookup returns CDR1 SGHAT and CDR2 FQNNGV. Trimming at V came to 3 bases and at J to 9 bases, leaving 10 bases not matched to a gene. The CDR3 runs 15 residues. The CDR3 loop reads CASSFGQGARVGQYF. In DNA, the CDR3 is TGTGCCAGCAGCTTCGGACAGGGGGCGCGTGTCGGGCAGTACTTC.

The chain has TRBV29-1 and TRBJ1-5; D is possibly TRBD1 (6 bases). This CDR3 contains 13 residues. Between the trimmed V and J ends, which lost 6 bases and 7 bases, there was a span of 16 bases. The germline gives CDR1 SQVTM, CDR2 ANQGSEA. DNA of the CDR3: TGCAGCGTCCAGCAGGGGAGTGGGCAGCCCCAGCATTTT. Amino acids: CSVQQGSGQPQHF.

The DNA of the CDR3 is TGTGCCAGCGCCGCAACGACAGGGTCAGTAAGAGAGACCCAGTACTTC. Encoded protein: CASAATTGSVRETQYF. The J gene is TRBJ2-5, the V gene TRBV27; 7 positions match TRBD1. V gave up 8 bases and J gave up 4 bases; unmatched junction bases: 16. The CDR3 covers 16 residues. Germline CDR1 reads MNHEY; CDR2 reads SMNVEV (reference sequence).

This clone was observed a handful of times. The chain is built from TRBV28 and TRBJ1-2; D is perhaps TRBD1 (5 bases). Germline V gene data show CDR1 as MDHEN and CDR2 as SYDVKM. This CDR3 spans 13 amino acids. V lost 10 bases, J lost 11 bases, and 23 bases lay in between. Here the CDR3 reads CATPTGQGKKYTF. The CDR3 region has the DNA TGTGCCACCCCAACGGGTCAGGGCAAAAAGTACACCTTC.

The rearrangement joins TRBV5-6 to TRBJ1-2, with TRBD1 matching 10 bases. The CDR3 runs to 14 residues. V was clipped by 4 bases and J by 5 bases; unmatched bases: 5. Germline V gene data show CDR1 as SGHDT and CDR2 as YYEEEE. CDR3 nucleotides: TGTGCCAGCAGCCCTCGGACAGGGGGTTATGGCTACACCTTC. It translates to CASSPRTGGYGYTF.

In nucleotides, the CDR3 is TGTGCCAGCTCACCAGTTTTGTCGAGTTGGGATACGCAGTATTTT. It encodes CASSPVLSSWDTQYF. The chain carries TRBV18 and TRBJ2-3; D not certain. There are 15 residues in the CDR3. Germline values: CDR1 KGHSH, CDR2 LQKENI. Trimming removed 2 bases from V and 6 bases from J, with 15 bases in between. Based on the CDR3 plus reference TRBV18 and TRBJ2-3, the full variable domain is NAGVMQNPRHLVRRRGQEARLRCSPMKGHSHVYWYRQLPEEGLKFMVYLQKENIIDESGMPKERFSAEFPKEGPSILRIQQVVRGDSAAYFCASSPVLSSWDTQYFGPGTRLTVL.

J is TRBJ1-1 and V is TRBV21-1; TRBD1 reflects the table's D call only, with no check against the DNA. TRBV21-1 is labeled a pseudogene. The CDR3 covers 14 residues. In DNA, the CDR3 is TGTGCCAGCCTAGGGACAGGGGGGAACACTGAAGCTTTCTTT. Encoded protein: CASLGTGGNTEAFF.

The chain uses TRBV2 and TRBJ2-1; TRBD2 agrees at 9 bases. V trimming: 7 bases; J trimming: 9 bases; junction bases outside the gene matches: 13. Germline V gene data show CDR1 as SNHLY and CDR2 as FYNNEI. CDR3 length equals 15 residues. DNA for the CDR3: TGTGCCAGCATTCCTTTAGCGGGAGCTGTTCCTGAGCAGTTCTTC. Translated: CASIPLAGAVPEQFF.

This clone was recorded only once. The rearrangement joins TRBV10-3 to TRBJ2-1, with 15 bases identical to TRBD2. V trimming: 4 bases; J trimming: 4 bases; junction bases outside the gene matches: 5. Germline CDR1 and CDR2: ENHRY and SYGVKD. The CDR3 runs 17 residues. In DNA form, the CDR3 reads TGTGCCATCAGTGGCCGGGGACTAGCGGGAGGATACAATGAGCAGTTCTTC. As protein: CAISGRGLAGGYNEQFF.

This chain uses TRBV28 with TRBJ2-1, with 8 bases fitting TRBD2. The CDR3 runs to 15 residues. The germline V gene encodes CDR1 MDHEN and CDR2 SYDVKM. Losses at the gene ends were 6 bases for V and 5 bases for J; bases not matched to a gene: 9. The CDR3 reads CASSRSGSLDNEQFF. CDR3 DNA sequence: TGTGCCAGCAGCCGAAGCGGGAGTTTGGACAATGAGCAGTTCTTC.